This T cell receptor beta chain originates from a study of blood T cells in healthy people across ages. The CDR3 totals 14 residues. The germline V and J ends were trimmed by 0 bases and 2 bases, with 7 bases remaining between them. Germline V lookup: CDR1 KGHSH, CDR2 LQKENI. Every participating donor contributed around 9.5 milliliters of peripheral blood through a draw. A second PCR of roughly 7 to 11 cycles used a sample-barcoded 5' primer and a J-beta primer mix. TCRdb reprocessed the 5' RACE reads with MiXCR, giving one entry per CDR3 protein. Here the sample spans more than 900,000 distinct CDR3 sequences, 25% to 30% being singletons. This clonotype was seen only a few times. The data also belong to a second study, concerning T cells of mothers and their children. That study reports: It was through the M1S primer of the second PCR that sample barcodes and 2-4 random nucleotides were added. Slightly higher, non-significant overlap characterized related mother-child pairs relative to unrelated pairs.

The TCR was taken from a woman between 35 and 50 years old in good health. The specimen sequenced was blood. V gene TRBV18 combines with J gene TRBJ1-1; D is unclear. The CDR3 is CASSPPNENTEAFF. The CDR3 DNA follows: TGTGCCAGCTCACCACCTAACGAAAACACTGAAGCTTTCTTT. The variable domain in full, with the rest retrieved from reference TRBV18 and TRBJ1-1, is NAGVMQNPRHLVRRRGQEARLRCSPMKGHSHVYWYRQLPEEGLKFMVYLQKENIIDESGMPKERFSAEFPKEGPSILRIQQVVRGDSAAYFCASSPPNENTEAFFGQGTRLTVV.